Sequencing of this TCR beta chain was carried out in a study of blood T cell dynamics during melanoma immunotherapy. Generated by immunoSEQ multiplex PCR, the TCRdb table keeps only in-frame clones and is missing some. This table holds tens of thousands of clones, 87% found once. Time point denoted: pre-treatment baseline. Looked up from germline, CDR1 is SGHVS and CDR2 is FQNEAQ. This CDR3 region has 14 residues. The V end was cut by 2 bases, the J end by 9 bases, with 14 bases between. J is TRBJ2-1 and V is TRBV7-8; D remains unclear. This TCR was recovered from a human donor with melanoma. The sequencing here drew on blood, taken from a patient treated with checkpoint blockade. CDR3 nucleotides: TGTGCCAGCAGCTTATCGGATCGGATGTCTGAGCAGTTCTTC. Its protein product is CASSLSDRMSEQFF.